What follows are 17 T cell receptor beta chains derived from one specimen sequenced in a study of blood T cells in healthy people across ages. With a J-beta primer mix and a sample-barcoded 5' primer, a second PCR ran about 6 to 11 cycles. Each CDR3 protein is one row after TCRdb ran MiXCR on the 5' RACE reads. The sample yields some 1.4 million distinct CDR3 sequences, approximately 38% seen once. The sample consisted of blood. The receptors originated from a woman aged 18-35 years in good health.

This clonotype was seen once. The V call is TRBV4-1, the J call TRBJ2-2; 11 bases match TRBD2. After removal of 3 bases from V and 0 bases from J, the junction contained 6 bases not matched to a gene. This CDR3 spans 18 amino acids. Germline values: CDR1 MGHRA, CDR2 YSYEKL. CDR3 bases: TGCGCCAGCAGCCATGTAACTAGCGGGAGAACGAACACCGGGGAGCTGTTTTTT. Translation: CASSHVTSGRTNTGELFF.

This clonotype was counted a few times. The chain has TRBV3-1 and TRBJ2-1; D tentatively reads TRBD1 or TRBD2 (6 bases each). CDR1 and CDR2 (germline): LGHDT, YNNKEL (reference sequence). This CDR3 region has 16 residues. Trimming took 2 bases from V and 4 from J, leaving 15 bases between them. The CDR3 loop is CASSQSPEGGYNEQFF. The CDR3 bases are TGTGCCAGCAGCCAATCACCCGAAGGGGGGTACAATGAGCAGTTCTTC.

Points on this clonotype: Sequence at one end of the junction differs from germline and may be a read error. The J gene is TRBJ1-5, the V gene TRBV30; D possibly corresponds to TRBD1 (5 bases). The CDR3 covers 14 residues. Per germline, CDR1 GTSNPN and CDR2 SVGIG (reference sequence). CDR3 residues: CSWSVTGDGQPQHF. The CDR3 DNA sequence: TGTTCCTGGAGTGTAACGGGGGATGGGCAGCCCCAGCATTTT.

This clonotype showed up just a few times. J is TRBJ2-7 and V is TRBV6-5; perhaps TRBD2 as D (5 bases). There are 15 residues in the CDR3. Germline assignment: CDR1 MNHEY and CDR2 SVGAGI. Trimming cost V 4 bases and J 3 bases, with 16 bases left between them. The CDR3 spells CASSSDYGSLYEQYF. Here the CDR3 DNA reads TGTGCCAGCAGTTCCGACTACGGTTCACTCTACGAGCAGTACTTC.

V is TRBV29-1 and J is TRBJ2-5; possible D gene TRBD1, 6 bases. Judging by the DNA end, TRBJ2-7 fits better; the J call may be wrong. The germline CDR1 and CDR2 sequences are SQVTM and ANQGSEA. This CDR3 region has 15 residues. This CDR3 reads CSVEGSAGEAYEQYF. The CDR3 nucleotides are TGCAGCGTTGAGGGTTCGGCAGGGGAAGCCTACGAGCAGTACTTC.

The chain uses TRBV6-5 and TRBJ2-7, with a possible D match to TRBD1 (7 bases). V lost 4 bases and J lost 5, with 15 bases in between. CDR1 and CDR2 from the germline V gene are MNHEY and SVGAGI. The CDR3 consists of 14 residues. The CDR3 protein is CASSWRDSRNEQYF. In DNA, the CDR3 is TGTGCCAGCAGTTGGCGGGACAGTCGGAACGAGCAGTACTTC.

This clonotype turned up a few times. The V call is TRBV28, the J call TRBJ2-7, with D tentatively TRBD1 or TRBD2 (6 bases each). The germline V gene encodes CDR1 MDHEN and CDR2 SYDVKM. The ends were cut back, 3 bases at V and 2 bases at J, with 14 bases in the middle. CDR3 size: 15 residues. CDR3 DNA sequence: TGTGCCAGCAGTTTCGAGGGGGGCGGAACCTACGAGCAGTACTTC. This sequence encodes CASSFEGGGTYEQYF.

This clonotype was counted between two and nine times. The V gene is TRBV7-2, the J gene TRBJ1-2, with a tentative D call TRBD1 (6 bases). Trimming left V 5 bases short and J 6 bases short, with 25 bases between. Germline lookup yields CDR1 SGHTA and CDR2 FQGNSA. The CDR3 runs 17 residues. The CDR3 sequence: CASSVRPGTRMSHGYTF. Written as DNA, the CDR3 is TGTGCCAGCAGCGTCCGGCCAGGGACAAGAATGAGCCATGGCTACACCTTC.

The rearrangement uses TRBV6-1 and TRBJ1-5; 7 bases are a match to TRBD1. The length of the CDR3 is 13 residues. Germline-derived CDR1 and CDR2 are MNHNS and SASEGT. Trimming at V came to 6 bases and at J to 5 bases, leaving 4 bases not matched to a gene. The CDR3 here is CASRTGYDQPQHF. CDR3 in DNA: TGTGCCAGCAGGACAGGGTATGATCAGCCCCAGCATTTT.

V is TRBV11-2 and J is TRBJ2-1; 12 bases fit TRBD2. The CDR3 has 18 amino acids. Germline values: CDR1 SGHAT, CDR2 FQNNGV. Trimming at V came to 2 bases and at J to 0 bases, leaving 5 bases not matched to a gene. CDR3 bases: TGTGCCAGCAGCTTACTAGCGGGAGGGCTCAGCTCCTACAATGAGCAGTTCTTC. Protein sequence: CASSLLAGGLSSYNEQFF.

This clonotype was recorded a few times. This chain links TRBV29-1 with TRBJ2-7; TRBD1 might be the D (6 bases). The germline gives CDR1 SQVTM, CDR2 ANQGSEA. Trimming cost V 4 bases and J 3 bases, with 16 bases left between them. This CDR3 comprises 14 residues. CDR3 protein: CSVALGAGDYEQYF. CDR3 bases: TGCAGCGTTGCGCTAGGAGCAGGGGACTACGAGCAGTACTTC.

The rearrangement uses TRBV7-2 and TRBJ2-1; D remains unclear. V was pared by 1 base and J by 5 bases, with 12 bases between. The CDR3 is 15 residues long. Germline V gene data show CDR1 as SGHTA and CDR2 as FQGNSA. This CDR3 reads CASSLELGGDNEQFF. The CDR3 DNA is TGTGCCAGCAGCTTAGAGTTGGGCGGAGACAATGAGCAGTTCTTC.

This clonotype was seen more than once but under ten times. This chain connects TRBV10-3 to TRBJ2-7; D gene ambiguous. The CDR3 is 12 residues long. Trimming cost V 10 bases and J 2 bases, with 12 bases left between them. The germline CDR1 and CDR2 sequences are ENHRY and SYGVKD. The CDR3 DNA is TGTGCCACCGCACGGAACCCCTACGAGCAGTACTTC. Its translation: CATARNPYEQYF.

The chain uses TRBV7-9 and TRBJ2-1, with D possibly called TRBD1 or TRBD2 (5 bases each). The germline gives CDR1 SEHNR, CDR2 FQNEAQ (reference sequence). The CDR3 runs to 15 residues. V was trimmed by 5 bases and J by 8 bases, leaving 19 bases between them. The CDR3 DNA sequence: TGTGCCAGCAGCCCGCTAGGGGAGCTAAACGATGAGCAGTTCTTC. This gives the protein CASSPLGELNDEQFF.

The chain has TRBV20-1 and TRBJ1-2; D is unclear. Germline V gives CDR1 DFQATT, CDR2 SNEGSKA (reference sequence). Trimming shortened V by 6 bases and J by 8 bases, and 10 bases separated the two germline ends. This CDR3 spans 10 amino acids. The CDR3 is CSAPVGGYTF. CDR3 bases: TGCAGTGCCCCGGTGGGAGGCTACACCTTC.

V usage is TRBV4-2 and J usage is TRBJ2-1, with D perhaps TRBD1 or TRBD2 (6 bases each). Per germline, CDR1 LGHNA and CDR2 YNFKEQ. The length of the CDR3 is 16 residues. Trimming took off 0 bases at V and 9 bases at J, with 18 bases between the two ends. The CDR3, as DNA: TGTGCCAGCAGCCAAGACCTAGCGCCAGGGGTTGGTGAGCAGTTCTTC. This gives the protein CASSQDLAPGVGEQFF.

The genes are TRBV28 and TRBJ1-2; D uncertain. The V gene lost 6 bases and the J gene lost 4 bases, with 18 bases spanning the gap. The CDR3 has 15 residues. Germline V gene sequence: CDR1 MDHEN, CDR2 SYDVKM. Here the CDR3 reads CASRSSGRITYGYTF. The CDR3 DNA sequence: TGTGCCAGCAGGTCCTCCGGGCGGATTACCTATGGCTACACCTTC.